The T cell receptor (beta chain) described here comes from a study of regulatory T cells in long-lasting Graves disease. About the research overall: Persistence in Graves' disease required over 5 years of antithyroid drugs plus positive TSH receptor antibodies. Study observations and caveats: Lower TCR diversity characterized persistent Graves' patients relative to newly diagnosed patients. Peripheral blood alone, not thyroid tissue, underwent study.

Germline CDR1 and CDR2: SGHTA and FQGTGA. Deletions cut 4 bases from V and 4 bases from J, with 10 bases between. This CDR3 is 13 amino acids long. This clonotype was detected ten times or more. No antigen is known for it. Arm-PCR of CDR3 regions and iRepertoire HTBI primers were used to build TCR beta libraries. TCRdb reprocessed the multiplex PCR reads with MiXCR, giving one entry per CDR3 protein. This sample yields roughly 400,000 distinct CDR3 sequences, of which around 20% are seen a single time; more than 20% belongs to the top ten. Time point given: persistent/refractory GD, antithyroid drugs over 5 years with positive TRAb. The authors made the TCR library using RNA they extracted from PBMCs.

The sample consisted of peripheral blood mononuclear cells (PBMCs), taken when the disease was refractory, from a patient treated with antithyroid drugs. The source is a female donor with Graves disease. The gene calls are TRBV7-3 and TRBJ1-1; D may be TRBD1 (5 bases). The CDR3 reads CASSWKRGTEAFF. The CDR3 region has the DNA TGTGCCAGCAGCTGGAAGAGGGGCACTGAAGCTTTCTTT.